The 3 T cell receptor beta chains given below trace back to one sample, sequenced in a study of shared clonotypes between healthy human individuals. This table comes from immunoSEQ multiplex PCR, and its TCRdb copy is limited to in-frame clones, with some not included. The sample contains approximately 2,000,000 clones, 85% to 95% of which appear only once. Sequenced input: naive CD4+ T cells from PBMCs. Subset described: CD45RA+ positively selected. The receptors shown here come from a man between 18 and 29 years old in good health. Some clones in this sample may be carry-over from other donors' samples.

The chain has TRBV10-1 and TRBJ1-1, with TRBD1 as a possible D gene (6 bases). The length of the CDR3 is 12 residues. The V end was cut by 6 bases, the J end by 3 bases, with 8 bases between. Germline-derived CDR1 and CDR2 are WNHNN and SYGVQD (reference sequence). DNA of the CDR3: TGCGCCAGCAGCAGGGGCGACACTGAAGCTTTCTTT. Its translation: CASSRGDTEAFF.

This clone was seen just once. The rearrangement links TRBV11-2 to TRBJ2-7, with 8 bases matching TRBD2. The CDR3 spans 15 residues. V lost 0 bases and J lost 7; bases outside the gene matches: 8. Germline loops: CDR1 SGHAT, CDR2 FQNNGV. The DNA of the CDR3 is TGTGCCAGCAGCTTAGATCAGAGCGGGAGACGGGAGCAGTACTTC. It encodes CASSLDQSGRREQYF.

V gene TRBV2 combines with J gene TRBJ2-3; D gene uncertain. The CDR3 loop spans 12 amino acids. CDR1 is SNHLY, CDR2 FYNNEI, per germline. V lost 11 bases and J lost 2, with 11 bases in between. CDR3 DNA: TGTGCCGACCGGACGGACACAGATACGCAGTATTTT. Translation: CADRTDTDTQYF.